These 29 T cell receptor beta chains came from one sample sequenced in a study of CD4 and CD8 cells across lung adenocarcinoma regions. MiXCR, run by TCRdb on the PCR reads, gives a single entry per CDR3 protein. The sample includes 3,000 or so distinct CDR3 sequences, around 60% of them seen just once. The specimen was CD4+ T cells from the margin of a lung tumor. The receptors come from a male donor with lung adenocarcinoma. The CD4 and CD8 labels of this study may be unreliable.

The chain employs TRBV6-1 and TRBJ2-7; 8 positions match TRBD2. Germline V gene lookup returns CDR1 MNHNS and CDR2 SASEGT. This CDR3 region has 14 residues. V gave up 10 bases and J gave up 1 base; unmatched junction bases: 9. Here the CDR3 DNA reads TGTGCCACCTTCTGGCGGGGGGCGTCCTACGAGCAGTACTTC. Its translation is CATFWRGASYEQYF.

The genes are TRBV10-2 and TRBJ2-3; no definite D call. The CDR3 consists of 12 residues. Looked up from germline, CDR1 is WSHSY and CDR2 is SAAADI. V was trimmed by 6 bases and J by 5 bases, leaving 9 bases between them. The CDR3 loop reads CASSHSRDTQYF. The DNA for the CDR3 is TGCGCCAGCAGCCACAGTCGAGATACGCAGTATTTT.

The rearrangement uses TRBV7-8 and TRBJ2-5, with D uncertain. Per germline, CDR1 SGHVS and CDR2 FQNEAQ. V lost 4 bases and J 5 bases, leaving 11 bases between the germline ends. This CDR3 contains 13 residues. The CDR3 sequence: CASSSDRSETQYF. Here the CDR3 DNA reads TGTGCCAGCAGCTCAGATAGGTCGGAGACCCAGTACTTC. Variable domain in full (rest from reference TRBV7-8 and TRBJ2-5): GAGVSQSPRYKVAKRGQDVALRCDPISGHVSLFWYQQALGQGPEFLTYFQNEAQLDKSGLPSDRFFAERPEGSVSTLKIQRTQQEDSAVYLCASSSDRSETQYFGPGTRLLVL.

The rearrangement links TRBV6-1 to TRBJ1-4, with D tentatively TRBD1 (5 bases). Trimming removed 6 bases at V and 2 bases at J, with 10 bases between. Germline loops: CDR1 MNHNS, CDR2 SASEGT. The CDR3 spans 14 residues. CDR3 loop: CASRNGDTNEKLFF. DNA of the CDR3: TGTGCCAGCAGGAACGGGGACACTAATGAAAAACTGTTTTTT.

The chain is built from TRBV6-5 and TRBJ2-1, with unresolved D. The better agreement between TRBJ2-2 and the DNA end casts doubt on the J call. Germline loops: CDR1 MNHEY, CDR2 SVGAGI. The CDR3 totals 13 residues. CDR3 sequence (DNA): TGTGCCAAGGGTTACTCGAGCCACAATGAGCTGTTTTTT. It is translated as CAKGYSSHNELFF.

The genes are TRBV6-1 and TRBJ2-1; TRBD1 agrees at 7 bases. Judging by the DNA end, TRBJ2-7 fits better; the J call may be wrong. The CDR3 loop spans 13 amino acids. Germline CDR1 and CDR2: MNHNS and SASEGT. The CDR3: CASRTGTDYEQYF. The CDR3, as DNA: TGTGCCAGCAGGACAGGGACAGACTACGAGCAGTACTTC.

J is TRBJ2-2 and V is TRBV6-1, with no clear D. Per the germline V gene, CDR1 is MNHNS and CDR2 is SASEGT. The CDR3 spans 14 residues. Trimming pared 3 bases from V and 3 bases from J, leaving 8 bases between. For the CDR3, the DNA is TGTGCCAGCAGTGAGGTCAGATACACCGGGGAGCTGTTTTTT. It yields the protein CASSEVRYTGELFF.

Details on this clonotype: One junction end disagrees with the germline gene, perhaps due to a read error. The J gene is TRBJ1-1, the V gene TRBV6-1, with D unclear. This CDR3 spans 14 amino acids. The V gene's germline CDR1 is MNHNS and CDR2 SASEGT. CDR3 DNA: TGTGTCAGCAGAGGTAACCCGGCGAGGGCTGAAGCTTTCTTT. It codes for CVSRGNPARAEAFF.

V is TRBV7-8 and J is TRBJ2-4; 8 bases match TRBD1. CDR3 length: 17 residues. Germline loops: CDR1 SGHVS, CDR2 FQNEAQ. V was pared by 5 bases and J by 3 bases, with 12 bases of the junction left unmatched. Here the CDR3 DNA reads TGTGCCAGCAGCGGCCCCAGCAGGGGGCTAATCAAAAACATTCAGTACTTC. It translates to CASSGPSRGLIKNIQYF. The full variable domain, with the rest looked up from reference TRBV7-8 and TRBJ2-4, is GAGVSQSPRYKVAKRGQDVALRCDPISGHVSLFWYQQALGQGPEFLTYFQNEAQLDKSGLPSDRFFAERPEGSVSTLKIQRTQQEDSAVYLCASSGPSRGLIKNIQYFGAGTRLSVL.

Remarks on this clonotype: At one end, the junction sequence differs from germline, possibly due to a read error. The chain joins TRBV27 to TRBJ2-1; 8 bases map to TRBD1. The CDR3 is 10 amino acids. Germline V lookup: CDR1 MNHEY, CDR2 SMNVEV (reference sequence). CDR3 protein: CASSRTGHAF. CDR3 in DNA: TGTGCCAGCAGCCGGACAGGGCATGCCTTC.

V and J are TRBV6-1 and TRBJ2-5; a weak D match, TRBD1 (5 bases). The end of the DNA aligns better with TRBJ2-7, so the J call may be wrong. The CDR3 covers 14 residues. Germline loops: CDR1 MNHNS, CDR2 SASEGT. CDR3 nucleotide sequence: TGTGCCAGCAGTGAAGCGCTACAACAGGACGAGCAGTACTTC. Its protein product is CASSEALQQDEQYF.

In nucleotides, the CDR3 is TGTGCCAGCAGCTGGGAGGGTCCTATCAAAAACATTCAGTACTTC. Its protein is CASSWEGPIKNIQYF. This sequence joins TRBV7-2 and TRBJ2-4; TRBD2 matches at 7 bases. This CDR3 is built from 15 residues. V was pared by 4 bases and J by 3 bases, with 6 bases of the junction left unmatched. CDR1 is SGHTA and CDR2 is FQGNSA in the germline V gene.

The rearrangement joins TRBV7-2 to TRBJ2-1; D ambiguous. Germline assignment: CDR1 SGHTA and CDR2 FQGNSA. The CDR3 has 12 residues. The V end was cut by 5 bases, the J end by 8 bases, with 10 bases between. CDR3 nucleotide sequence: TGTGCCAGCAGCCGACCGGGTTATGAGCAGTTCTTC. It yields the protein CASSRPGYEQFF. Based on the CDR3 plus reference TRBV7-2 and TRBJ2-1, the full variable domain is GAGVSQSPSNKVTEKGKDVELRCDPISGHTALYWYRQSLGQGLEFLIYFQGNSAPDKSGLPSDRFSAERTGGSVSTLTIQRTQQEDSAVYLCASSRPGYEQFFGPGTRLTVL.

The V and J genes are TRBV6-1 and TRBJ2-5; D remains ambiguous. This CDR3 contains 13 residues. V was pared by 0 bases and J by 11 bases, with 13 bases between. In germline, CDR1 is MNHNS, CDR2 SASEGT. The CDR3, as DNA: TGTGCCAGCAGTGAAGCGTATCCAGGAAAGCAGTACTTC. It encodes CASSEAYPGKQYF.

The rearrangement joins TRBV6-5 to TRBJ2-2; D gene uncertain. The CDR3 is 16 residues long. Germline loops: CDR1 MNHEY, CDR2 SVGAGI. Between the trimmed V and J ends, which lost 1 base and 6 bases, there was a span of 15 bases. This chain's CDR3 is CASSYLGDEVPGELFF. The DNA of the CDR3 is TGTGCCAGCAGTTACTTGGGTGATGAGGTTCCCGGGGAGCTGTTTTTT.

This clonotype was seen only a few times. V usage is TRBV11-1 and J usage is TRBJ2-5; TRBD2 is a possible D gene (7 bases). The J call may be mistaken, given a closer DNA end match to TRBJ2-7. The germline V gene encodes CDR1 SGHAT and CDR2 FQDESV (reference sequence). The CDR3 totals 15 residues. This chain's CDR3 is CASSLKGGGDYEQYF. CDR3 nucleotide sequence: TGTGCCAGCAGCTTAAAAGGAGGGGGGGACTACGAGCAGTACTTC.

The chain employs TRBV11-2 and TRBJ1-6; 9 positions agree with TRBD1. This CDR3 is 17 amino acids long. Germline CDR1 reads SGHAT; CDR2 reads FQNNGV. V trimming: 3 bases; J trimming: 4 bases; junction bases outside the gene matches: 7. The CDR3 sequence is CASSLWTGAKYNSPLHF. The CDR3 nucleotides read TGTGCCAGCAGCTTGTGGACAGGGGCGAAATATAATTCACCCCTCCACTTT.

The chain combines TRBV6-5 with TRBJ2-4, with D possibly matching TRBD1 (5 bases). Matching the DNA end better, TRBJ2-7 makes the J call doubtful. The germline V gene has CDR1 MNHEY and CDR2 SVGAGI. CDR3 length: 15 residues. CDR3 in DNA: TGTGCCAGCCGTCACCCGGCAGGGCTTCCCTACGAGCAGTACTTC. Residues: CASRHPAGLPYEQYF.

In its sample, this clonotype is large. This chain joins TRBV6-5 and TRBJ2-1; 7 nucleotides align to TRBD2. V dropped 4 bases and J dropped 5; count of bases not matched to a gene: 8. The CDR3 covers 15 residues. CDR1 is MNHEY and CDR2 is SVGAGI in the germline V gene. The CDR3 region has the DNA TGTGCCAGCAGTTCACCCAGCGGGGTTCACAATGAGCAGTTCTTC. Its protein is CASSSPSGVHNEQFF.

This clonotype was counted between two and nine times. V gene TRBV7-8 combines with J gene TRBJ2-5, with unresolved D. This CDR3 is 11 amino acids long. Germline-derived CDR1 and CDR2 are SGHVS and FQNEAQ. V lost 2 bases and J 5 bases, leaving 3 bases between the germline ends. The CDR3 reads CASSLLETQYF. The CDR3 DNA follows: TGTGCCAGCAGCTTACTCGAGACCCAGTACTTC.

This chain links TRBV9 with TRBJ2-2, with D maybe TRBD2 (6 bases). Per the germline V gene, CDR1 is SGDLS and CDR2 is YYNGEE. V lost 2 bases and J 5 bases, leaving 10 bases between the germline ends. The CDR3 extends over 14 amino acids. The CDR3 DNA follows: TGTGCCAGCAGCGTCTCGGGAGTAACCGGGGAGCTGTTTTTT. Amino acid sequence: CASSVSGVTGELFF.

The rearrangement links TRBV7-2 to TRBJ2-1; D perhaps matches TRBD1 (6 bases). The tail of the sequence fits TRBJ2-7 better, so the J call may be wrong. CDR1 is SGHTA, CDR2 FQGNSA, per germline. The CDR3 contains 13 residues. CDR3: CASSLADSYEQYF. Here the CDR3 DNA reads TGTGCCAGCAGCTTAGCGGACAGCTACGAGCAGTACTTC.

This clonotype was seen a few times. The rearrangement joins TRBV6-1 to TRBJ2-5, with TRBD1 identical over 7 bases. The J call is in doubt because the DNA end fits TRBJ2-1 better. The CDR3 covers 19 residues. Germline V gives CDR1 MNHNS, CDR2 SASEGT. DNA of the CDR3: TGTGCCAGCAGTGAAGGAGGGGGCTGGGGAACCCCCTATAAGGGTGAGCAGTTCTTC. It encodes CASSEGGGWGTPYKGEQFF.

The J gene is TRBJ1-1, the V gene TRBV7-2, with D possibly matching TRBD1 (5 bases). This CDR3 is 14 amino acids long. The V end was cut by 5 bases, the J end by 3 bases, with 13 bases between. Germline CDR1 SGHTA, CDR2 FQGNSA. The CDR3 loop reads CASSQRTRDTEAFF. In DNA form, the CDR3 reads TGTGCCAGCAGCCAAAGGACACGGGACACTGAAGCTTTCTTT.

CDR3 residues: CASSYSGVTGGAYRDTQYF. The CDR3 nucleotides read TGTGCCAGCAGTTACTCGGGGGTCACAGGGGGGGCCTACAGAGATACGCAGTATTTT. V gene TRBV6-5 combines with J gene TRBJ2-3; D might be TRBD1 (8 bases). The germline V and J ends were trimmed by 0 bases and 5 bases, with 24 bases remaining between them. Germline CDR1 is MNHEY and CDR2 is SVGAGI. There are 19 residues in the CDR3.

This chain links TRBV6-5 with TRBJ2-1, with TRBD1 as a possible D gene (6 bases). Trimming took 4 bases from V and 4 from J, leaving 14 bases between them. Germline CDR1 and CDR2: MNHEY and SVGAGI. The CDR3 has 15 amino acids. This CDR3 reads CASSSSGATYNEQFF. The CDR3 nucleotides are TGTGCCAGCAGTTCCTCAGGGGCGACTTACAATGAGCAGTTCTTC.

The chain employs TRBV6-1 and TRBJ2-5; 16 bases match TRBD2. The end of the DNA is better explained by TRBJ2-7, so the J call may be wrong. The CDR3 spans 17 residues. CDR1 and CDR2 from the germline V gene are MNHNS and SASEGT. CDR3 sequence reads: CASSEAGLAGGPHEQYF. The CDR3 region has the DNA TGTGCCAGCAGTGAAGCGGGACTAGCGGGAGGGCCACACGAGCAGTACTTC.

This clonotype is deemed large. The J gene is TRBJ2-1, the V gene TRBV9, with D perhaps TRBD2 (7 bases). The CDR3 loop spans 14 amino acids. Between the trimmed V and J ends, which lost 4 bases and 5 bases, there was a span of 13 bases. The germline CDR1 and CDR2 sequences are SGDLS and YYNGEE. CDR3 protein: CASSYGGGDNEQFF. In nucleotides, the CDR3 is TGTGCCAGCAGCTACGGAGGGGGGGACAATGAGCAGTTCTTC.

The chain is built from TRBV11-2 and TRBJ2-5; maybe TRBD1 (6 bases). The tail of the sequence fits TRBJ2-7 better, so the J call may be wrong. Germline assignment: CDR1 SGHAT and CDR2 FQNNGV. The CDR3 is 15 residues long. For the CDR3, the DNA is TGTGCCAGCAGCCTACAACCCTTGGGGGCTTACGAGCAGTACTTC. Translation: CASSLQPLGAYEQYF.